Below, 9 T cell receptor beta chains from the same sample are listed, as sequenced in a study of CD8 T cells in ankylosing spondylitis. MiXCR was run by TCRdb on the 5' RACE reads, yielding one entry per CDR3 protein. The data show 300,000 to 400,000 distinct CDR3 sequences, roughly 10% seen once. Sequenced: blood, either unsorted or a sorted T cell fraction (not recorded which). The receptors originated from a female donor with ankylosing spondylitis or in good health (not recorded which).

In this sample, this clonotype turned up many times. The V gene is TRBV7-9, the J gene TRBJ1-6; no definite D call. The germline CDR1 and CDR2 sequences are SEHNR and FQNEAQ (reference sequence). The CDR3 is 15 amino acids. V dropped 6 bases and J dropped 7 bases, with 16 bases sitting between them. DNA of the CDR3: TGTGCCAGCAGTCGAGAGCACTCTCTCAATTCACCCCTCCACTTT. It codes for CASSREHSLNSPLHF. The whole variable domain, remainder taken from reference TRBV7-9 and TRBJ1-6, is DTGVSQNPRHKITKRGQNVTFRCDPISEHNRLYWYRQTLGQGPEFLTYFQNEAQLEKSRLLSDRFSAERPKGSFSTLEIQRTEQGDSAMYLCASSREHSLNSPLHFGNGTRLTVT.

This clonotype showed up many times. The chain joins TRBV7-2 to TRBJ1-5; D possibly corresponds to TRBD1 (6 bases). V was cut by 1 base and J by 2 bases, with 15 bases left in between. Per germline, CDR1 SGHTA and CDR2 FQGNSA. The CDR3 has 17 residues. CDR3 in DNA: TGTGCCAGCAGCTTAGTACCCTCAGGGGAGGGCAATCAGCCCCAGCATTTT. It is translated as CASSLVPSGEGNQPQHF.

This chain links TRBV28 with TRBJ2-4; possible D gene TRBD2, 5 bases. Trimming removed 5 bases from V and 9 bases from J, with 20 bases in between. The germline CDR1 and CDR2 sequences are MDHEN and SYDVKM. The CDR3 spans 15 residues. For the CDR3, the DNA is TGTGCCAGCAGTCCCCCCTTCGGGGAACGAACCATTCAGTACTTC. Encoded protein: CASSPPFGERTIQYF.

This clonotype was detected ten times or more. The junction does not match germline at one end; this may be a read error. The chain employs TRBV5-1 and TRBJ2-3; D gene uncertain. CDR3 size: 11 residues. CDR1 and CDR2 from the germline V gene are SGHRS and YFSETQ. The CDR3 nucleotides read TGTGCCAGCAGTTTACAGGATACGCAGTATTTT. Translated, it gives CASSLQDTQYF.

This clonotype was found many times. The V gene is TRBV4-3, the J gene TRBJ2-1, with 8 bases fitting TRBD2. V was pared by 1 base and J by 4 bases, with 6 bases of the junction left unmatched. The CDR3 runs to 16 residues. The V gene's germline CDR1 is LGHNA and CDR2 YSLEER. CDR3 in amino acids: CASSQGTGLGYNEQFF. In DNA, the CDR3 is TGCGCCAGCAGCCAAGGCACGGGACTAGGATACAATGAGCAGTTCTTC.

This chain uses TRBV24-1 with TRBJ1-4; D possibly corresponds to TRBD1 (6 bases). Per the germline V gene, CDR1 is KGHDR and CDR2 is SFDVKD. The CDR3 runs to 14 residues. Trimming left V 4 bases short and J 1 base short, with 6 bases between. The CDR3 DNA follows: TGTGCCACCAGTGAGGACAGAACTAATGAAAAACTGTTTTTT. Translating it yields CATSEDRTNEKLFF.

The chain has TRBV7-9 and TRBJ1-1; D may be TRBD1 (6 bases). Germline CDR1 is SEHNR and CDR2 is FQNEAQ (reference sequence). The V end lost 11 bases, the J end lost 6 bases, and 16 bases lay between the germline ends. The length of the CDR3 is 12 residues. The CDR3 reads CAGGAQGAEAFF. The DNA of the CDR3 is TGTGCCGGCGGGGCACAGGGTGCTGAAGCTTTCTTT.

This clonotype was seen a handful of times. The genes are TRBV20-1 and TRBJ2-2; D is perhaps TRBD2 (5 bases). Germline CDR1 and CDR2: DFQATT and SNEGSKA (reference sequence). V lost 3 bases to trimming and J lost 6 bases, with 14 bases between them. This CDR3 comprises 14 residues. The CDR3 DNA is TGCAGTGCTAGGGCTCCTTCGAGGGCCGGGGAGCTGTTTTTT. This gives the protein CSARAPSRAGELFF.

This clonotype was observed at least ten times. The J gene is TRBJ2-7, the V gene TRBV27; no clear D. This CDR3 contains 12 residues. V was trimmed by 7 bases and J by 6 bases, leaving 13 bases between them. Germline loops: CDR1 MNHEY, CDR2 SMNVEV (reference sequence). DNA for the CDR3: TGTGCCAGCACTTTTTATCGTACCGAGCAGTACTTC. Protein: CASTFYRTEQYF.